The clone carrying this TCR beta chain occurred a few times. Its antigen is still unknown. Profiled with immunoSEQ multiplex PCR; TCRdb holds only in-frame clones, not every one. The profile shows 56,000 or so clones, about 78% of them singletons. The sort gate was single viable CD3+CD4+CD8-CD45RO+ cells for memory CD4+ T cells. The CDR3 spans 14 residues. Germline V gives CDR1 SNHLY, CDR2 FYNNEI. Trimming stripped 4 bases from V and 1 base from J, with 10 bases between. The sample belongs to a study of memory CD4+ T cells and cytomegalovirus serostatus. Study-level points and caveats: Suggested: most of the CMV-linked TCR signature lies in CD4+ memory cells.

Sequencing input: memory CD4+ T cells from blood. V is TRBV2 and J is TRBJ1-1; D uncertain. The TCR was taken from an adult in good health and CMV-seronegative. Some clones in this sample may be carry-over from other donors' samples. The CDR3 bases are TGTGCCAGCAGTGCGTCCCGACAGAACACTGAAGCTTTCTTT. Its protein is CASSASRQNTEAFF. The whole variable domain, remainder taken from reference TRBV2 and TRBJ1-1, is EPEVTQTPSHQVTQMGQEVILRCVPISNHLYFYWYRQILGQKVEFLVSFYNNEISEKSEIFDDQFSVERPDGSNFTLKIRSTKLEDSAMYFCASSASRQNTEAFFGQGTRLTVV.